These 9 T cell receptor beta chains originate from one sample sequenced in a study of Graves' ophthalmopathy and Graves' hyperthyroidism. Researchers took RNA transcripts and amplified TCR beta CDR3 regions from them. After a first-round RT-PCR with HTBI primers, a second-round multiplex PCR was run. TCRdb reprocessed the multiplex PCR reads via MiXCR and lists one record per CDR3 protein. This sample has about 500,000 distinct CDR3 sequences, with about two fifths found just once. Sequencing was done on a sample of peripheral blood or thyroid tissue (not recorded which). All receptors derive from an adult man with Graves' hyperthyroidism.

CDR3 region: CASSTGAGDGYTF. The CDR3 DNA reads TGTGCCAGCAGCACAGGGGCGGGCGATGGCTACACCTTC. The chain has TRBV6-5 and TRBJ1-2; 7 nucleotides align to TRBD1. Per germline, CDR1 MNHEY and CDR2 SVGAGI. This CDR3 has 13 residues. The trim removed 6 bases at V and 6 bases at J, leaving 7 bases unmatched.

The J gene is TRBJ2-5, the V gene TRBV20-1; the match to TRBD2 covers 14 bases. With 4 bases clipped from V and 2 bases from J, the junction kept 3 bases outside the gene matches. The CDR3 runs 15 residues. Germline CDR1 and CDR2: DFQATT and SNEGSKA (reference sequence). The CDR3 region has the DNA TGCAGTGCTAAATGGACTAGCGGGGGGCAAGAGACCCAGTACTTC. Encoded protein: CSAKWTSGGQETQYF.

The chain recombines TRBV20-1 with TRBJ2-1; the match to TRBD2 covers 10 bases. This CDR3 has 13 amino acids. CDR1 is DFQATT and CDR2 is SNEGSKA in the germline V gene (reference sequence). J lost 9 bases, V lost 6 bases, and 8 bases had no gene match. CDR3 region: CSAIEGLAREQFF. The CDR3, as DNA: TGCAGTGCCATCGAGGGACTAGCGCGTGAGCAGTTCTTC.

This clonotype was observed at least ten times. This chain uses TRBV7-8 with TRBJ2-6; D is ambiguous. V shed 4 bases and J shed 0 bases, with 10 bases lying between them. CDR3 length: 16 amino acids. Germline V gene data show CDR1 as SGHVS and CDR2 as FQNEAQ. Here the CDR3 reads CASSSRQNSGANVLTF. The CDR3 DNA follows: TGTGCCAGCAGCTCCCGACAAAACTCTGGGGCCAACGTCCTGACTTTC.

This clonotype was counted many times. This chain links TRBV20-1 with TRBJ2-7; D possibly corresponds to TRBD1 (5 bases). V was cut by 6 bases and J by 0 bases, with 12 bases left in between. Per the germline V gene, CDR1 is DFQATT and CDR2 is SNEGSKA (reference sequence). This CDR3 contains 13 residues. The CDR3 is CSAGRQSSYEQYF. The CDR3 nucleotides are TGCAGTGCGGGAAGACAGAGCTCCTACGAGCAGTACTTC.

This clonotype was detected ten times or more. The CDR3 loop is CASGTAVTGELFF. As DNA, the CDR3 is TGTGCCAGTGGGACAGCAGTTACCGGGGAGCTGTTTTTT. V is TRBV12-3 or TRBV12-4 and J is TRBJ2-2; TRBD1 matches at 7 bases. Unmatched junction bases numbered 6, after V lost 9 bases and J lost 5 bases. The CDR3 contains 13 residues.

The chain carries TRBV7-9 and TRBJ2-3; 8 positions agree with TRBD1. The CDR3 has 19 amino acids. The J segment lost 3 bases and the V segment lost 2 bases, leaving 16 bases of the junction unmatched. In germline, CDR1 is SEHNR, CDR2 FQNEAQ (reference sequence). CDR3 protein: CASSLSGRGPMVGTDTQYF. The CDR3 DNA sequence: TGTGCCAGCAGCTTATCGGGCAGGGGGCCGATGGTAGGGACAGATACGCAGTATTTT.

In this sample, this clonotype turned up many times. The V call is TRBV19, the J call TRBJ1-5; perhaps TRBD1 as D (6 bases). The CDR3 spans 15 residues. Germline-derived CDR1 and CDR2 are LNHDA and SQIVND (reference sequence). Trimming shortened V by 6 bases and J by 11 bases, and 23 bases separated the two germline ends. The CDR3 spells CASSKSVQGSSAQHF. The CDR3 region has the DNA TGTGCCAGTAGCAAAAGTGTGCAGGGGTCATCGGCCCAGCATTTT.

A remark on this clonotype: Germline is not matched at one junction end, which may reflect a read error. The CDR3 is CAGSEFRDTGELFF. The CDR3 DNA is TGTGCCGGCAGTGAATTCAGGGACACCGGGGAGCTGTTTTTT. The chain recombines TRBV2 with TRBJ2-2; D might be TRBD1 (5 bases). The CDR3 is 14 residues long. Germline V gives CDR1 SNHLY, CDR2 FYNNEI.